This T cell receptor beta chain was recorded in a study of PD-L1 blockade in urothelial cancer. Study summary: Analysis of blood occurred 3 weeks (second dose) and 6 weeks after treatment start. Across blood samples, T cells had a median count of about 150,000.

Germline V gene sequence: CDR1 MNHEY, CDR2 SVGAGI. V dropped 0 bases and J dropped 6 bases, with 11 bases sitting between them. This CDR3 spans 15 amino acids. Time point defined: peripheral blood 6 weeks after treatment start. Sample contribution per patient ranged from 1 to 8, covering pretreatment and on-treatment. TCRdb keeps only in-frame clones here, not all; method: immunoSEQ multiplex PCR. The sample includes about 23,000 clones, under 95% seen only once; the top ten take around 11%. The source is a woman aged 55-75 years with urothelial cancer. The V gene is TRBV6-5, the J gene TRBJ1-4, with a possible D match to TRBD1 (6 bases). Sequenced here: PBMCs, sampled around atezolizumab (anti-PD-L1) treatment. In nucleotides, the CDR3 is TGTGCCAGCAGTTACTCACCGACAGGAGATGAAAAACTGTTTTTT. Amino acids: CASSYSPTGDEKLFF.